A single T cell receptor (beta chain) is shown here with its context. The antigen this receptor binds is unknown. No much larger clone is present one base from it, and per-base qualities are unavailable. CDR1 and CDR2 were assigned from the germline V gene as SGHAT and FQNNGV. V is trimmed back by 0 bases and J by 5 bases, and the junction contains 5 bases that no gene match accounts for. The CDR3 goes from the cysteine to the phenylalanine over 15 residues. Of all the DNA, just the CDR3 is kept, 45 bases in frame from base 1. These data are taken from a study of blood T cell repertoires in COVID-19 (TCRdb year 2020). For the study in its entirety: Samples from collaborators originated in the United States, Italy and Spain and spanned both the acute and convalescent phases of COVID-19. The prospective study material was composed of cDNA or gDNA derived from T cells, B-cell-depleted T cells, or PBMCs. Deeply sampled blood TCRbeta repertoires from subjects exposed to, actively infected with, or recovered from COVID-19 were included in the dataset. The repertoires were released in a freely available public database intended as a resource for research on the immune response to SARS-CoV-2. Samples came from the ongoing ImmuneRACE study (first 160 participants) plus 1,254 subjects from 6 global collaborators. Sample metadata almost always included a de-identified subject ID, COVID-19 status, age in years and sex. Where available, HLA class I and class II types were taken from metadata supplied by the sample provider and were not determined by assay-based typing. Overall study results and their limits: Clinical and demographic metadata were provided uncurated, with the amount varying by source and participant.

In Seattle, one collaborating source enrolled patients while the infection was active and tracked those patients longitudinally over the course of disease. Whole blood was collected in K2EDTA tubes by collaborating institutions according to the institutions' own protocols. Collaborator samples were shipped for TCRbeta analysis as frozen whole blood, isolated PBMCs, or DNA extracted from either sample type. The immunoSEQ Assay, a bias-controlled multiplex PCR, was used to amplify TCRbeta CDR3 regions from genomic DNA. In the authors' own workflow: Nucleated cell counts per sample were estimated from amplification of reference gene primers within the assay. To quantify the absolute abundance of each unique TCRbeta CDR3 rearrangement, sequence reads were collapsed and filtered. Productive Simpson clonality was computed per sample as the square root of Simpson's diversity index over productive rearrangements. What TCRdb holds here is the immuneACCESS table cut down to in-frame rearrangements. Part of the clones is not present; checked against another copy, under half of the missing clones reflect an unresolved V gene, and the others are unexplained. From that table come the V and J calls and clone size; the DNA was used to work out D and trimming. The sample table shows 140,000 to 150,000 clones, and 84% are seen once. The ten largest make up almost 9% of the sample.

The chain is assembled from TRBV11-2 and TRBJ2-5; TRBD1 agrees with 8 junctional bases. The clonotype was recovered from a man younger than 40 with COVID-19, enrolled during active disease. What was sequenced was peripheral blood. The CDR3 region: CASSLDPGGSETQYF. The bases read TGTGCCAGCAGCTTAGACCCAGGGGGCTCTGAGACCCAGTACTTC.